The 2 T cell receptor beta chains given below trace back to one sample, sequenced in a study of T cells in lung cancer brain metastases. Data came from immunoSEQ multiplex PCR; TCRdb stores just in-frame clones and leaves some out. The repertoire holds around 6,600 clones, with 86% as singletons. The material sequenced was tumor tissue from the primary lung tumor. All receptors derive from a man in his fifties with non-small cell lung cancer.

This clone was seen only once. This sequence joins TRBV7-3 and TRBJ2-7, with D tentatively TRBD1 (6 bases). Germline CDR1 and CDR2: SGHTA and FQGTGA. V was cut by 5 bases and J by 6 bases, with 20 bases left in between. CDR3 length equals 15 residues. The CDR3 coding sequence is TGTGCCAGCAGCCCCTTTAAGGCAGGGGTTAGCGAGCAGTACTTC. Residues: CASSPFKAGVSEQYF.

The chain uses TRBV29-1 and TRBJ1-2; 7 nucleotides agree with TRBD1. The germline V gene encodes CDR1 SQVTM and CDR2 ANQGSEA. J was trimmed by 5 bases and V by 4 bases; bases with no gene match: 7. The CDR3 loop spans 13 amino acids. CDR3 DNA: TGCAGCGTTGCAGGGAGGGGGCTTTATGGCTACACCTTC. It yields the protein CSVAGRGLYGYTF.